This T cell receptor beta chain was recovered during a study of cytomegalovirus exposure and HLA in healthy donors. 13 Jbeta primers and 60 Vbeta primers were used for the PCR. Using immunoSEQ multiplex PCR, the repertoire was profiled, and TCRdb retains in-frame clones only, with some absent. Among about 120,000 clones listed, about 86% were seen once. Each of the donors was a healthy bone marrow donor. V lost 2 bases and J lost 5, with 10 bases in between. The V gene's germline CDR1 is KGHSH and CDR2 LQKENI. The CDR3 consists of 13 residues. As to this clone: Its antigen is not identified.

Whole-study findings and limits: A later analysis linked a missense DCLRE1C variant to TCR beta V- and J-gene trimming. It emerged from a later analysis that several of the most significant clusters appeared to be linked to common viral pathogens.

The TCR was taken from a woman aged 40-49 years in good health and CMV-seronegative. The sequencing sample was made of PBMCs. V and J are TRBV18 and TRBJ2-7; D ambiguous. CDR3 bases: TGTGCCAGCTCACCAGGTAGTCGAGACGAGCAGTACTTC. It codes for CASSPGSRDEQYF.